The 24 T cell receptor beta chains below all came from one sample that was sequenced in a study of T-cell memory formation after mild COVID-19. TCRdb independently ran MiXCR on the 5' RACE reads; one entry per CDR3 protein. This repertoire shows more than 450,000 distinct CDR3 sequences, approximately 19% found once; its top ten account for about 12%. Sequenced sample: PBMCs or a T cell subset sorted from them (not recorded which). The source of these receptors is an adult woman who had mild COVID-19 (a few samples of this study predate the infection). Cell type and time point are not known.

The chain couples TRBV9 to TRBJ1-3, with 10 bases identical to TRBD1. In germline, CDR1 is SGDLS, CDR2 YYNGEE. The CDR3 is made up of 16 amino acids. V gave up 4 bases and J gave up 2 bases; unmatched junction bases: 6. CDR3 nucleotides: TGTGCCAGCAGCCCCCAAGGACAGGGGGCTGGAAACACCATATATTTT. Protein sequence: CASSPQGQGAGNTIYF.

The chain combines TRBV9 with TRBJ1-1, with D maybe TRBD1 (5 bases). The CDR3 has 20 residues. Germline lookup yields CDR1 SGDLS and CDR2 YYNGEE. V was pared by 5 bases and J by 3 bases, with 32 bases between. CDR3 protein: CASSLQLLPGPRGVDTEAFF. CDR3 sequence (DNA): TGTGCCAGCAGTCTACAACTTTTGCCGGGACCCCGGGGAGTCGACACTGAAGCTTTCTTT.

This clonotype showed up just a few times. The rearrangement links TRBV7-3 to TRBJ1-5, with D possibly being TRBD1 (5 bases). This CDR3 has 13 residues. Germline loops: CDR1 SGHTA, CDR2 FQGTGA. V lost 5 bases and J 5 bases, leaving 10 bases between the germline ends. CDR3 region: CASSLWGDQPQHF. In DNA form, the CDR3 reads TGTGCCAGCAGCCTGTGGGGCGATCAGCCCCAGCATTTT.

This clonotype was found many times. The chain is built from TRBV5-1 and TRBJ2-1; D possibly uses TRBD1 or TRBD2 (5 bases each). This CDR3 is 12 amino acids long. V was clipped by 4 bases and J by 5 bases, with 7 bases between them. CDR1 SGHRS and CDR2 YFSETQ come from the germline V gene. The DNA of the CDR3 is TGCGCCAGCAGCCGGGACCACAATGAGCAGTTCTTC. Protein sequence: CASSRDHNEQFF.

This clonotype has more than one count but fewer than ten. CDR3 DNA: TGTGCCAGCAGCCAAGCGGAGGCGCGAGGTAACGAGCAGTACTTC. Translating gives CASSQAEARGNEQYF. This chain links TRBV4-2 with TRBJ2-7, with a possible D match to TRBD2 (5 bases). Trimming removed 1 base from V and 5 bases from J, with 15 bases in between. This CDR3 spans 15 amino acids. Germline values: CDR1 LGHNA, CDR2 YNFKEQ.

There are a few counts of this clonotype. The chain couples TRBV11-2 to TRBJ2-1, with D perhaps matching TRBD2 (5 bases). Germline loops: CDR1 SGHAT, CDR2 FQNNGV. The CDR3 runs 17 residues. The V and J ends lost 5 bases and 7 bases respectively, with 24 bases between them. CDR3 in DNA: TGTGCCAGCAGCCCCGAGGCTCAGCGAAGGCGCGGGAATGAGCAGTTCTTC. It yields the protein CASSPEAQRRRGNEQFF.

This clonotype was seen a handful of times. V is TRBV25-1 and J is TRBJ2-1; 9 bases line up with TRBD1. Germline CDR1 MGHDK, CDR2 SYGVNS. The CDR3 contains 16 residues. After removal of 4 bases from V and 8 bases from J, the junction contained 12 bases not matched to a gene. CDR3 sequence: CASSVSPGQGKDEQFF. CDR3 in DNA: TGTGCCAGCAGTGTGTCCCCGGGACAGGGAAAGGATGAGCAGTTCTTC. Based on the CDR3 plus reference TRBV25-1 and TRBJ2-1, the full variable domain is EADIYQTPRYLVIGTGKKITLECSQTMGHDKMYWYQQDPGMELHLIHYSYGVNSTEKGDLSSESTVSRIRTEHFPLTLESARPSHTSQYLCASSVSPGQGKDEQFFGPGTRLTVL.

This clonotype showed up just a few times. The rearrangement links TRBV11-2 to TRBJ2-6, with 10 bases aligning to TRBD2. The CDR3 runs 19 residues. Germline CDR1 reads SGHAT; CDR2 reads FQNNGV. Trimming cost V 5 bases and J 4 bases; bases outside gene matches: 14. The CDR3 reads CASSPNSGRTWGGANVLTF. DNA for the CDR3: TGTGCCAGCAGCCCCAATAGCGGGAGGACTTGGGGGGGGGCCAACGTCCTGACTTTC.

This clonotype was found once. The chain is built from TRBV7-2 and TRBJ1-3, with TRBD1 identical over 7 bases. Germline V CDR1 and CDR2: SGHTA, FQGNSA. The length of the CDR3 is 18 residues. The trim removed 0 bases at V and 1 base at J, leaving 9 bases unmatched. The DNA for the CDR3 is TGTGCCAGCAGCTTAGCGCAGGGGGGATTCGGGTCTGGAAACACCATATATTTT. Its translation: CASSLAQGGFGSGNTIYF.

This clonotype was counted at least ten times. The rearrangement uses TRBV12-3 or TRBV12-4 and TRBJ2-7; D ambiguous. Trimming removed 5 bases at V and 5 bases at J, with 10 bases between. This CDR3 is built from 12 residues. The CDR3 here is CASSLFTHEQYF. CDR3 DNA: TGTGCCAGCAGTCTTTTCACACACGAGCAGTACTTC.

The V call is TRBV11-3, the J call TRBJ2-1; tentatively, D is TRBD1 (5 bases). Trimming removed 3 bases from V and 2 bases from J, with 11 bases in between. The CDR3 contains 15 residues. CDR1 and CDR2 from the germline V gene are SGHNT and YENEEA. The CDR3: CASSLRKGTYNEQFF. In DNA form, the CDR3 reads TGTGCCAGCAGCTTGAGAAAGGGGACCTACAATGAGCAGTTCTTC.

The chain recombines TRBV29-1 with TRBJ2-5; 8 bases line up with TRBD2. Germline CDR1 and CDR2: SQVTM and ANQGSEA. The CDR3 is made up of 14 amino acids. V was pared by 1 base and J by 5 bases, with 6 bases of the junction left unmatched. In DNA form, the CDR3 reads TGCAGCGTTGAAGGAGGGACTAGTTGGGAGACCCAGTACTTC. Encoded protein: CSVEGGTSWETQYF.

This chain uses TRBV6-2 or TRBV6-3 with TRBJ1-1, with 7 bases identical to TRBD1. The CDR3 sequence is 19 residues long. Trimming at V came to 1 base and at J to 5 bases, leaving 19 bases not matched to a gene. Germline-derived CDR1 and CDR2 are MNHEY and SVGEGT. The CDR3 is CASSYFGDRGAREETEAFF. The DNA of the CDR3 is TGTGCCAGCAGTTACTTCGGGGACAGAGGGGCCAGGGAAGAGACTGAAGCTTTCTTT.

This clonotype has more than one count but fewer than ten. This rearrangement joins TRBV6-5 to TRBJ2-5; D gene ambiguous. Germline V gives CDR1 MNHEY, CDR2 SVGAGI. This CDR3 is built from 13 residues. The V end was cut by 5 bases, the J end by 5 bases, with 12 bases between. As DNA, the CDR3 is TGTGCCAGCAGTCTCATACCTAGGGAGACCCAGTACTTC. Translation gives CASSLIPRETQYF.

There are a few counts of this clonotype. This sequence joins TRBV30 and TRBJ2-7; no clear D gene. The ends were cut back, 2 bases at V and 0 bases at J, with 17 bases in the middle. Germline V gene data show CDR1 as GTSNPN and CDR2 as SVGIG (reference sequence). This CDR3 region has 16 residues. The CDR3 reads CAWSSVSAYHSYEQYF. For the CDR3, the DNA is TGTGCCTGGAGTAGTGTCTCGGCCTATCACTCCTACGAGCAGTACTTC.

The chain is built from TRBV5-5 and TRBJ1-1; tentative D call: TRBD1 (6 bases). Between the trimmed V and J ends, which lost 3 bases and 4 bases, there was a span of 13 bases. The CDR3 has 14 residues. Germline-derived CDR1 and CDR2 are SGHKS and YYEKEE (reference sequence). The CDR3 spells CASSWVVRGTEAFF. Written as DNA, the CDR3 is TGTGCCAGCAGCTGGGTCGTCAGGGGCACTGAAGCTTTCTTT.

This clonotype was counted only a few times. The chain joins TRBV29-1 to TRBJ2-5; D ambiguous. Germline lookup yields CDR1 SQVTM and CDR2 ANQGSEA. The CDR3 covers 13 residues. Trimming pared 5 bases from V and 0 bases from J, leaving 10 bases between. CDR3: CSVYGSYQETQYF. The CDR3 nucleotides read TGCAGCGTTTATGGCAGCTACCAAGAGACCCAGTACTTC.

This clonotype was seen a handful of times. The germline gene is not matched at one end of the junction; a read error may be the cause. The V and J genes are TRBV4-2 and TRBJ2-2; D remains ambiguous. In germline, CDR1 is LGHNA, CDR2 YNFKEQ. This CDR3 is built from 14 residues. The chain's CDR3 is CASSQDKNPGELFF. CDR3 nucleotides: TGTGCCAGCAGCCAAGATAAGAACCCCGGGGAGCTGTTTTTT.

Here the CDR3 DNA reads TGCGCCAGCAGCTTACCCGGGACTAGCTCAAAAGAGCAGTACTTC. This sequence encodes CASSLPGTSSKEQYF. The chain combines TRBV5-1 with TRBJ2-7; TRBD2 agrees at 9 bases. Looked up from germline, CDR1 is SGHRS and CDR2 is YFSETQ. V was clipped by 2 bases and J by 7 bases; unmatched bases: 10. This CDR3 has 15 amino acids. The full variable domain, completed using reference TRBV5-1 and TRBJ2-7, is KAGVTQTPRYLIKTRGQQVTLSCSPISGHRSVSWYQQTPGQGLQFLFEYFSETQRNKGNFPGRFSGRQFSNSRSEMNVSTLELGDSALYLCASSLPGTSSKEQYFGPGTRLTVT.

This sequence joins TRBV24-1 and TRBJ2-2; no firm D call. Per germline, CDR1 KGHDR and CDR2 SFDVKD. The CDR3 has 13 amino acids. Trimming removed 5 bases from V and 4 bases from J, with 7 bases in between. The CDR3 DNA follows: TGTGCCACCAGTGCCTTGGCCACCGGGGAGCTGTTTTTT. Protein: CATSALATGELFF.

This chain links TRBV10-3 with TRBJ2-5; D not certain. Between the trimmed V and J ends, which lost 2 bases and 3 bases, there was a span of 10 bases. Germline V gene sequence: CDR1 ENHRY, CDR2 SYGVKD. The CDR3 spans 14 residues. CDR3 sequence (DNA): TGTGCCATCAGTGAGGAGGTGGCCAAAGAGACCCAGTACTTC. It yields the protein CAISEEVAKETQYF.

The rearrangement uses TRBV7-2 and TRBJ1-1; perhaps TRBD1 as D (6 bases). This CDR3 spans 16 amino acids. V lost 1 base and J lost 7, with 19 bases in between. The germline V gene has CDR1 SGHTA and CDR2 FQGNSA. The CDR3 protein is CASSLDTMSWGREAFF. The DNA for the CDR3 is TGTGCCAGCAGCTTAGATACAATGTCTTGGGGGCGTGAAGCTTTCTTT. Together with reference TRBV7-2 and TRBJ1-1, the CDR3 gives the full variable domain: GAGVSQSPSNKVTEKGKDVELRCDPISGHTALYWYRQSLGQGLEFLIYFQGNSAPDKSGLPSDRFSAERTGGSVSTLTIQRTQQEDSAVYLCASSLDTMSWGREAFFGQGTRLTVV.

This clonotype occurred a few times. A read error may account for a junction end that differs from germline. The genes are TRBV4-1 and TRBJ2-3; 9 nucleotides agree with TRBD2. Germline CDR1 reads MGHRA; CDR2 reads YSYEKL. This CDR3 contains 14 residues. Here the CDR3 reads CASSQSPSSGSQDF. CDR3 DNA sequence: TGCGCCAGCAGCCAATCTCCCAGTAGCGGGAGTCAGGATTTT.

This chain connects TRBV6-5 to TRBJ2-2; weak D call: TRBD2 (6 bases). Germline lookup yields CDR1 MNHEY and CDR2 SVGAGI. Trimming pared 10 bases from V and 0 bases from J, leaving 12 bases between. The CDR3 spans 14 residues. DNA for the CDR3: TGTGCCAACAGCGGGCTCGCGAACACCGGGGAGCTGTTTTTT. Translating it yields CANSGLANTGELFF.